Following are 27 T cell receptor beta chains from one sample sequenced in a study of blood T cell repertoires in COVID-19. Produced via immunoSEQ multiplex PCR; TCRdb's table is partial and in-frame only. The sample holds roughly 140,000 clones, approximately 80% seen once. Sequenced input: peripheral blood. The receptors were gathered from a man in his fifties or sixties with active or convalescent COVID-19.

The chain uses TRBV9 and TRBJ2-1; TRBD2 matches 7 bases. This CDR3 is 17 amino acids long. V dropped 4 bases and J dropped 2; count of bases not matched to a gene: 12. Germline loops: CDR1 SGDLS, CDR2 YYNGEE. DNA for the CDR3: TGTGCCAGCAGCCCCGGGTTGGCTAGCGGTCCCTACAATGAGCAGTTCTTC. Residues: CASSPGLASGPYNEQFF.

This chain joins TRBV6-5 and TRBJ1-4; TRBD1 aligns across 8 bases. Trimming removed 6 bases from V and 7 bases from J; junction bases left unmatched: 7. Looked up from germline, CDR1 is MNHEY and CDR2 is SVGAGI. This CDR3 comprises 14 residues. CDR3 DNA: TGTGCCAGCAGAAGGCAGGGGGCAGGTGAAAAACTGTTTTTT. Translation: CASRRQGAGEKLFF.

The gene calls are TRBV7-2 and TRBJ1-2; the D gene is possibly TRBD1 (5 bases). The germline V and J ends were trimmed by 0 bases and 4 bases, with 12 bases remaining between them. CDR3 length: 15 residues. The V gene's germline CDR1 is SGHTA and CDR2 FQGNSA. The CDR3, as DNA: TGTGCCAGCAGCTTAGCGGTTGGGGGGACCTATGGCTACACCTTC. It encodes CASSLAVGGTYGYTF. The complete variable domain, with remaining parts taken from reference TRBV7-2 and TRBJ1-2, reads GAGVSQSPSNKVTEKGKDVELRCDPISGHTALYWYRQSLGQGLEFLIYFQGNSAPDKSGLPSDRFSAERTGGSVSTLTIQRTQQEDSAVYLCASSLAVGGTYGYTFGSGTRLTVV.

CDR3 in DNA: TGTGCCAGCTCACCACCTGGACAGGCGACCTCTGGAAACACCATATATTTT. As protein: CASSPPGQATSGNTIYF. This chain uses TRBV18 with TRBJ1-3; 7 bases fit TRBD1. V dropped 0 bases and J dropped 0; count of bases not matched to a gene: 5. Germline values: CDR1 KGHSH, CDR2 LQKENI. This CDR3 is built from 17 residues.

The V and J genes are TRBV27 and TRBJ2-3; the match to TRBD1 covers 7 bases. This CDR3 region has 14 residues. Germline V gene data show CDR1 as MNHEY and CDR2 as SMNVEV (reference sequence). Trimming removed 6 bases from V and 3 bases from J; junction bases left unmatched: 6. The CDR3 sequence: CASRQQGRTDTQYF. The CDR3 DNA reads TGTGCCAGCAGACAACAGGGGAGAACAGATACGCAGTATTTT.

The chain combines TRBV2 with TRBJ2-7; 7 bases fit TRBD2. Germline loops: CDR1 SNHLY, CDR2 FYNNEI. CDR3 length equals 14 residues. V shed 6 bases, J shed 7 bases, and the junction held 12 bases outside the gene matches. The CDR3 sequence is CASRGLTGRGEQYF. In DNA, the CDR3 is TGTGCCAGCAGGGGACTAACCGGACGGGGGGAGCAGTACTTC. The variable domain in full, completed from reference TRBV2 and TRBJ2-7, reads EPEVTQTPSHQVTQMGQEVILRCVPISNHLYFYWYRQILGQKVEFLVSFYNNEISEKSEIFDDQFSVERPDGSNFTLKIRSTKLEDSAMYFCASRGLTGRGEQYFGPGTRLTVT.

CDR3 loop: CASIPARGSYGYTF. DNA of the CDR3: TGTGCCAGTATTCCAGCCCGGGGAAGCTATGGCTACACCTTC. The chain joins TRBV19 to TRBJ1-2; D remains unclear. Germline V gene sequence: CDR1 LNHDA, CDR2 SQIVND (reference sequence). The length of the CDR3 is 14 residues. The germline V and J ends were trimmed by 7 bases and 4 bases, with 16 bases remaining between them.

The V gene is TRBV2, the J gene TRBJ2-2; D may be TRBD1 (6 bases). The CDR3 has 14 amino acids. Trimming pared 4 bases from V and 7 bases from J, leaving 13 bases between. The germline CDR1 and CDR2 sequences are SNHLY and FYNNEI. Here the CDR3 reads CASSGRTVGGELFF. As DNA, the CDR3 is TGTGCCAGCAGTGGCCGGACAGTTGGCGGGGAGCTGTTTTTT.

The rearrangement joins TRBV2 to TRBJ1-4, with a tentative D call TRBD1 (5 bases). Germline CDR1 SNHLY, CDR2 FYNNEI. The CDR3 runs 12 residues. V lost 6 bases and J lost 6, with 8 bases in between. CDR3 DNA sequence: TGTGCCAGCAGGGGGCCCGATGAAAAACTGTTTTTT. Its protein product is CASRGPDEKLFF.

The V gene is TRBV10-3, the J gene TRBJ1-4; D gene uncertain. Per the germline V gene, CDR1 is ENHRY and CDR2 is SYGVKD. This CDR3 has 14 amino acids. V lost 0 bases and J 5 bases, leaving 7 bases between the germline ends. CDR3 DNA: TGTGCCATCAGTGAGTCGGCAGGAAATGAAAAACTGTTTTTT. Protein product: CAISESAGNEKLFF.

CDR3 region: CASSATRTTRNEQFF. The CDR3 DNA reads as TGCGCCAGCAGTGCCACCAGGACTACCCGGAATGAGCAGTTCTTC. The chain links TRBV10-1 to TRBJ2-1; tentative D call: TRBD2 (6 bases). The CDR3 extends over 15 amino acids. The V gene's germline CDR1 is WNHNN and CDR2 SYGVQD (reference sequence). Trimming stripped 4 bases from V and 7 bases from J, with 17 bases between.

This chain uses TRBV2 with TRBJ1-1, with a weak D call TRBD1 (5 bases). The germline gives CDR1 SNHLY, CDR2 FYNNEI. The CDR3 covers 15 residues. Between the trimmed V and J ends, which lost 3 bases and 0 bases, there was a span of 11 bases. CDR3 bases: TGTGCCAGCAGTGATCCCGACAGACTGAACACTGAAGCTTTCTTT. Its translation is CASSDPDRLNTEAFF.

The chain uses TRBV14 and TRBJ1-3; no firm D call. The CDR3 loop spans 18 amino acids. Trimming took 1 base from V and 2 from J, leaving 18 bases between them. Germline V CDR1 and CDR2: SGHDN, FVKESK. The CDR3, as DNA: TGTGCCAGCAGCCAAGCGGTACTCCGAATCAAAGCTGGAAACACCATATATTTT. Protein sequence: CASSQAVLRIKAGNTIYF.

The chain couples TRBV19 to TRBJ1-5; D gene uncertain. The CDR3 loop spans 13 amino acids. Germline CDR1 reads LNHDA; CDR2 reads SQIVND (reference sequence). Trimming left V 3 bases short and J 6 bases short, with 9 bases between. CDR3 in amino acids: CASSIDMAQPQHF. The CDR3 nucleotides read TGTGCCAGTAGTATTGATATGGCTCAGCCCCAGCATTTT.

This clone appeared once. The V call is TRBV15, the J call TRBJ2-1; 9 nucleotides agree with TRBD1. J was trimmed by 10 bases and V by 0 bases; bases with no gene match: 10. CDR1 LNHNV and CDR2 YYDKDF come from the germline V gene (reference sequence). The CDR3 extends over 16 amino acids. The CDR3: CATSREGGQGGREQFF. The CDR3 coding sequence is TGTGCCACCAGCAGAGAAGGGGGACAGGGTGGCCGAGAGCAGTTCTTC.

The chain is built from TRBV5-1 and TRBJ1-1; the D is unclear. The germline V gene encodes CDR1 SGHRS and CDR2 YFSETQ. V lost 7 bases, J lost 2 bases, and 9 bases lay in between. The CDR3 extends over 12 amino acids. This CDR3 reads CASGATNTEAFF. In DNA form, the CDR3 reads TGCGCCAGCGGAGCAACTAACACTGAAGCTTTCTTT.

The V call is TRBV3-1 (or the pseudogene TRBV3-2), the J call TRBJ1-1; TRBD1 agrees at 7 bases. The V and J ends lost 2 bases and 3 bases, in that order; junction bases with no gene match: 6. The CDR3 runs 15 residues. From germline, CDR1 is LGHDT and CDR2 YNNKEL (reference sequence). The chain's CDR3 is CASSQRQGWDTEAFF. The DNA for the CDR3 is TGTGCCAGCAGCCAAAGACAGGGATGGGACACTGAAGCTTTCTTT.

The chain is built from TRBV5-1 and TRBJ2-3; D gene uncertain. The germline V gene encodes CDR1 SGHRS and CDR2 YFSETQ. This CDR3 has 15 residues. The V and J ends lost 0 bases and 6 bases respectively, with 14 bases between them. The chain's CDR3 is CASSLEFSRHDTQYF. The DNA of the CDR3 is TGCGCCAGCAGCTTGGAGTTTTCTAGGCACGATACGCAGTATTTT. Complete variable domain (other parts from reference TRBV5-1 and TRBJ2-3): KAGVTQTPRYLIKTRGQQVTLSCSPISGHRSVSWYQQTPGQGLQFLFEYFSETQRNKGNFPGRFSGRQFSNSRSEMNVSTLELGDSALYLCASSLEFSRHDTQYFGPGTRLTVL.

The chain uses TRBV19 and TRBJ2-1; 9 nucleotides match TRBD1. From germline, CDR1 is LNHDA and CDR2 SQIVND (reference sequence). Losses at the gene ends were 9 bases for V and 6 bases for J; bases not matched to a gene: 9. This CDR3 comprises 14 residues. The CDR3 DNA is TGTGCCAGCGCGGGGGACAGGGTGGTCAATGAGCAGTTCTTC. The encoded protein is CASAGDRVVNEQFF.

The chain uses TRBV27 and TRBJ1-2, with D unresolved. The V gene lost 0 bases and the J gene lost 1 base, with 9 bases spanning the gap. The CDR3 has 15 amino acids. Germline lookup yields CDR1 MNHEY and CDR2 SMNVEV (reference sequence). CDR3 loop: CASSLSPQFNYGYTF. The CDR3 bases are TGTGCCAGCAGTTTATCGCCTCAGTTTAACTATGGCTACACCTTC.

DNA for the CDR3: TGTGCCAGCAGCTTGGGACAGGGGTACGAAAAACTGTTTTTT. This gives the protein CASSLGQGYEKLFF. This sequence joins TRBV7-2 and TRBJ1-4; TRBD1 aligns across 10 bases. J gave up 8 bases and V 3 bases, and 3 bases lay outside the gene matches. There are 14 residues in the CDR3. Germline-derived CDR1 and CDR2 are SGHTA and FQGNSA.

This clone has only one observation. The rearrangement links TRBV6-5 to TRBJ1-4; D is uncertain. The V and J ends lost 5 bases and 8 bases respectively, with 18 bases between them. Germline V CDR1 and CDR2: MNHEY, SVGAGI. The CDR3 extends over 15 amino acids. The CDR3 bases are TGTGCCAGCAGTCGCCGCAGGTCGCTTAGAGAAAAACTGTTTTTT. Its translation is CASSRRRSLREKLFF.

The V and J genes are TRBV29-1 and TRBJ2-1; D may be TRBD1 (5 bases). Per germline, CDR1 SQVTM and CDR2 ANQGSEA. There are 12 residues in the CDR3. Trimming took off 2 bases at V and 15 bases at J, with 17 bases between the two ends. CDR3 amino acids: CSVERGQGRLFF. CDR3 in DNA: TGCAGCGTTGAAAGAGGACAAGGACGCCTGTTCTTC.

V gene TRBV3-1 (or the pseudogene TRBV3-2) combines with J gene TRBJ2-2; possibly TRBD1 for D (6 bases). V was shortened by 4 bases and J by 2 bases, with 17 bases between the two germline ends. This CDR3 contains 17 residues. Germline CDR1 and CDR2: LGHDT and YNNKEL (reference sequence). The CDR3 DNA follows: TGTGCCAGCAGCCCCTTCAGGGGCCCTACTAACACCGGGGAGCTGTTTTTT. Its translation: CASSPFRGPTNTGELFF.

This clone has only a few counts. The rearrangement uses TRBV3-1 (or the pseudogene TRBV3-2) and TRBJ1-4; D may be TRBD1 (5 bases). Trimming left V 0 bases short and J 1 base short, with 27 bases between. Germline V lookup: CDR1 LGHDT, CDR2 YNNKEL (reference sequence). CDR3 length: 22 amino acids. CDR3 bases: TGTGCCAGCAGCCAAGAACACAGGAACACGCGGAGGGAACGAGAAACTAATGAAAAACTGTTTTTT. It yields the protein CASSQEHRNTRRERETNEKLFF.

This clone was counted a single time. As DNA, the CDR3 is TGCAGCCCCTCCGGCACTGAAGCTTTCTTT. It specifies CSPSGTEAFF. The J gene is TRBJ1-1, the V gene TRBV29-1, with D unresolved. V gave up 8 bases and J gave up 4 bases, with 8 bases separating them. CDR1 SQVTM and CDR2 ANQGSEA come from the germline V gene. The CDR3 covers 10 residues.

The table lists this clone with a few counts. The V and J genes are TRBV30 and TRBJ1-6; a weak D match, TRBD1 (5 bases). The CDR3 has 15 residues. Germline V gene sequence: CDR1 GTSNPN, CDR2 SVGIG (reference sequence). The V and J ends lost 3 bases and 6 bases respectively, with 15 bases between them. CDR3: CAWRVGYGGNSPLHF. The DNA of the CDR3 is TGTGCCTGGAGGGTAGGATACGGGGGTAATTCACCCCTCCACTTT.